Listed below are T cell receptor beta chains from one sample, sequenced in a study of blood T cell repertoires in COVID-19. Clones were sequenced by immunoSEQ multiplex PCR, and TCRdb holds only the in-frame ones, with some missing. The sample carries fewer than 500,000 clones, more than 80% recorded once. Sequences were obtained from peripheral blood. The origin of the receptors is a woman in her 30s with active or convalescent COVID-19. The CDR3 runs from the conserved cysteine through the conserved F or W. The D gene is left open where the match is weak. Only some rows state a clone size, as once, few, many or a class for expanded clones.

TRBV5-1,TRBD2,NA,TRBJ2-3,TGCGCCAGCAGCATCGGGACTAGCGGGCCGAGCGATACGCAGTATTTT,CASSIGTSGPSDTQYF
TRBV11-1,TRBD1,NA,TRBJ1-6,TGTGCCAGCAGCGAACCGGACAGGGGGAATTCACCCCTCCACTTT,CASSEPDRGNSPLHF
TRBV3-1/TRBV3-2,NA,NA,TRBJ1-1,TGTGCCAGCAGCCAGAGTGGCACTGAAGCTTTCTTT,CASSQSGTEAFF
TRBV19,NA,NA,TRBJ1-3,TGTGCCAGCCTTAGATCTGGTGCGTCTGGAAACACCATATATTTT,CASLRSGASGNTIYF
TRBV5-1,TRBD1,NA,TRBJ2-4,TGCGCCAGCAGCTTGGGGGACAGGGTGGTCAAAAACATTCAGTACTTC,CASSLGDRVVKNIQYF
TRBV7-9,TRBD1,NA,TRBJ1-1,TGTGCCAGCAGCCTAGACAGGGGATACGCTGAAGCTTTCTTT,CASSLDRGYAEAFF
TRBV11-2,NA,NA,TRBJ2-3,TGTGCCAGCAGCCTAACCCTTGGGCAGTATTTT,CASSLTLGQYF
TRBV4-1,NA,few,TRBJ2-7,TGCGCCAGCAGCCAAGAGCCCGGGAGCTTGGAGCAGTACTTC,CASSQEPGSLEQYF
TRBV7-9,NA,NA,TRBJ2-1,TGTGCCAGCAGCTTTCCAGTTCCCTACAATGAGCAGTTCTTC,CASSFPVPYNEQFF
TRBV12-3/TRBV12-4,NA,NA,TRBJ1-2,TGTGCCAGCAGTTTAGCAGCCCGCGGCTACACCTTC,CASSLAARGYTF
TRBV19,TRBD1,NA,TRBJ1-2,TGTGCCACCTCCCGGACAGGTGGCGCGTATGGCTACACCTTC,CATSRTGGAYGYTF
TRBV10-3,TRBD1,NA,TRBJ2-7,TGTGCCATCAGCGCAGGGGGCTCTGCGTACGAGCAGTACTTC,CAISAGGSAYEQYF
TRBV7-2,TRBD2,NA,TRBJ2-5,TGTGCCAGCAGCATCAACGGGGGGGCCAACCAAGAGACCCAGTACTTC,CASSINGGANQETQYF
TRBV2,TRBD2,NA,TRBJ2-5,TGTGCCAGCAGGACCCCGACTAGCGGGGAGATTGGGACCCAGTACTTC,CASRTPTSGEIGTQYF
TRBV27,NA,NA,TRBJ1-5,TGTGCCAGCAACATAAGTGCGGTCACCCTAAATCAGCCCCAGCATTTT,CASNISAVTLNQPQHF
TRBV6-6,TRBD1,NA,TRBJ1-1,TGTGCCAGCAGTTACTTCTCAGGGGGTGAAGCTTTCTTT,CASSYFSGGEAFF
TRBV3-1/TRBV3-2,TRBD1,NA,TRBJ1-2,TGTGCCAGCAGTTTGGGACAGGGGGCGAACTATGGCTACACCTTC,CASSLGQGANYGYTF
TRBV7-9,TRBD1,NA,TRBJ1-2,TGTGCCAGCAGCTTAGCGGTCGACAGGGGGATCGATGGCTACACCTTC,CASSLAVDRGIDGYTF
TRBV11-3,NA,NA,TRBJ2-7,TGTGCCAGCAGCTTAGGGCAGGGTAATGCCTACGAGCAGTACTTC,CASSLGQGNAYEQYF
TRBV4-2,NA,NA,TRBJ1-2,TGTGCCAGCAGCCAAGTTCCTACGGGCAGGACAAACTATGGCTACACCTTC,CASSQVPTGRTNYGYTF
TRBV19,TRBD1,NA,TRBJ1-1,TGTGCCAGTAGTATGTTGACAGGGGGCGCGAGGACTGAAGCTTTCTTT,CASSMLTGGARTEAFF
TRBV29-1,NA,NA,TRBJ1-2,TGCAGCGTGGTCAGTGGACAGACTAACTATGGCTACACCTTC,CSVVSGQTNYGYTF
TRBV5-4,TRBD2,NA,TRBJ2-5,TGTGCCAGCAGATATAGCGGGGGGCGAGAGACCCAGTACTTC,CASRYSGGRETQYF
TRBV3-1/TRBV3-2,NA,NA,TRBJ1-1,TGTGCCAGCAGCCAAGCCGGGTACACTGAAGCTTTCTTT,CASSQAGYTEAFF
TRBV19,TRBD1,few,TRBJ1-4,TGTGCCAGTAGTCTAACGGGACAGGGGTATGAAAAACTGTTTTTT,CASSLTGQGYEKLFF
TRBV9,TRBD1,NA,TRBJ2-3,TGTGCCAGCAGCGTCGGGACAGTTACTAGCACAGATACGCAGTATTTT,CASSVGTVTSTDTQYF
TRBV5-1,TRBD2,NA,TRBJ2-1,TGCGCCAGCAGCTTGGAAGGACTAGCGGGGGTACAGTTCTTC,CASSLEGLAGVQFF
TRBV19,NA,NA,TRBJ1-5,TGTGCCAGTAGTCCAAGGACAGTTAATAGCAATCAGCCCCAGCATTTT,CASSPRTVNSNQPQHF
TRBV25-1,NA,NA,TRBJ2-6,TGTGCCAGCAGTGAATTAAGAGGATTCGGGGCTGGGGCCAACGTCCTGACTTTC,CASSELRGFGAGANVLTF
TRBV19,TRBD1,NA,TRBJ1-1,TGTGCCAGTAGGCAGGGGGCATCTTGGACTGAAGCTTTCTTT,CASRQGASWTEAFF
TRBV5-4,NA,NA,TRBJ1-1,TGTGCCAGCAGCTACGACAAGAGCACTGAAGCTTTCTTT,CASSYDKSTEAFF
TRBV19,NA,NA,TRBJ1-1,TGTGCCAGTATGTTGAGGAAGTCCTACACTGAAGCTTTCTTT,CASMLRKSYTEAFF
TRBV3-1/TRBV3-2,NA,once,TRBJ1-2,TGTGCCAGCAGCCAAGTTGCGACAGCGAGCTATGGCTACACCTTC,CASSQVATASYGYTF
TRBV5-1,NA,NA,TRBJ2-1,TGCGCCAGCAGCTTGGCGGGAGCCTCCTACAATGAGCAGTTCTTC,CASSLAGASYNEQFF
TRBV9,TRBD1,NA,TRBJ2-2,TGTGCCAGCAGCGTGTTCCTACAGGGGGCGAACACCGGGGAGCTGTTTTTT,CASSVFLQGANTGELFF